In this sample, the clone carrying this TCR beta chain turned up a few times. What it binds is not known. These data come from a study of T cell repertoires in cytomegalovirus infection. Study-level information: Indications of both CMV infection and matching HLA type were provided by public TCR beta signatures. Study findings and constraints: CMV carriers with the relevant HLA were identified by cumulative public TCR beta family frequency.

CDR3 length equals 14 residues. V dropped 6 bases and J dropped 6 bases, with 17 bases sitting between them. TCRdb called the reads again in MiXCR, with one record for every CDR3 protein. The data contain around 450,000 distinct CDR3 sequences, under 40% of them seen just once; the ten biggest clones take up around 13%. The chain uses TRBV12-3 or TRBV12-4 and TRBJ1-2, with TRBD1 as a possible D gene (6 bases). Sequenced sample: PBMCs. This receptor was identified in a human donor in good health (CMV status not recorded). Some clones in this sample may be carry-over from other donors' samples. The CDR3, as DNA: TGTGCCAGCAGCTTGGGGTTACAGGGACATGGCTACACCTTC. It is translated as CASSLGLQGHGYTF.